Below, 8 T cell receptor beta chains from the same sample are listed, as sequenced in a study of T cells in Graves' hyperthyroidism and ophthalmopathy. Amplification of TCR beta CDR3 regions was performed using RNA transcripts as template. An initial round of RT-PCR targeting the TCR CDR3 relied on the HTBI primer set. TCRdb redid the calling of the multiplex PCR reads with MiXCR, one entry per CDR3 protein. Of 750,000 to 900,000 distinct CDR3 sequences in the sample, roughly 37% are singletons; the top ten hold about 8.9%. Sequenced: blood. These TCRs come from a man younger than 30 with Graves' hyperthyroidism.

This chain uses TRBV28 with TRBJ1-1, with D uncertain. There are 12 residues in the CDR3. Germline V gives CDR1 MDHEN, CDR2 SYDVKM. V lost 6 bases, J lost 7 bases, and 12 bases lay in between. The DNA of the CDR3 is TGTGCCAGCAGGCAGGAGCCTAATGAAGCTTTCTTT. Translation gives CASRQEPNEAFF.

V gene TRBV2 combines with J gene TRBJ2-7; 10 nucleotides match TRBD2. In germline, CDR1 is SNHLY, CDR2 FYNNEI. This CDR3 has 14 amino acids. V shed 6 bases and J 3 bases; nucleotides not matched to a gene: 5. The CDR3 here is CASRRTSGIYEQYF. DNA of the CDR3: TGTGCCAGCAGGCGTACTAGCGGGATCTACGAGCAGTACTTC.

The chain uses TRBV20-1 and TRBJ2-2; no definite D call. Germline CDR1 is DFQATT and CDR2 is SNEGSKA (reference sequence). The CDR3 is 13 residues long. With 2 bases removed from V and 7 bases from J, the gap between germline ends came to 11 bases. CDR3 sequence: CSARSEPYGELFF. The CDR3 DNA sequence: TGCAGTGCTAGATCCGAACCGTACGGGGAGCTGTTTTTT.

This clonotype was seen many times. V usage is TRBV19 and J usage is TRBJ1-2; D may be TRBD1 (5 bases). This CDR3 comprises 13 residues. The germline gives CDR1 LNHDA, CDR2 SQIVND (reference sequence). Trimming pared 1 base from V and 6 bases from J, leaving 9 bases between. This CDR3 is CASSIGGSDGYTF. CDR3 DNA sequence: TGTGCCAGTAGTATAGGGGGGAGTGATGGCTACACCTTC.

This clonotype came up many times. The chain carries TRBV7-9 and TRBJ2-7, with D possibly being TRBD1 or TRBD2 (6 bases each). Germline CDR1 SEHNR, CDR2 FQNEAQ (reference sequence). The CDR3 length is 12 residues. V gave up 8 bases and J gave up 0 bases, with 8 bases separating them. Written as DNA, the CDR3 is TGTGCCAGCGGAGGGGGCTCCTACGAGCAGTACTTC. Translating gives CASGGGSYEQYF.

This clonotype was seen repeatedly, ten times or more. The V and J genes are TRBV11-3 and TRBJ1-2; 7 bases map to TRBD1. Looked up from germline, CDR1 is SGHNT and CDR2 is YENEEA. The CDR3 consists of 14 residues. The V and J ends lost 3 bases and 7 bases, in that order; junction bases with no gene match: 8. Written as DNA, the CDR3 is TGTGCCAGCAGCTTCCTGACAGGGTTGGGTGGCTACACCTTC. This translates into CASSFLTGLGGYTF.

This clonotype has ten or more counts. This sequence joins TRBV6-6 and TRBJ2-2, with D hard to call. The ends were cut back, 6 bases at V and 0 bases at J, with 5 bases in the middle. The germline gives CDR1 MNHNY, CDR2 SVGAGI (reference sequence). The CDR3 is 13 residues long. In DNA form, the CDR3 reads TGTGCCAGCAGGACCGCGAACACCGGGGAGCTGTTTTTT. Its protein product is CASRTANTGELFF.

This sequence joins TRBV7-9 and TRBJ1-1; 9 bases align to TRBD1. V gave up 5 bases and J gave up 6 bases; unmatched junction bases: 7. From germline, CDR1 is SEHNR and CDR2 FQNEAQ (reference sequence). The CDR3 length is 14 residues. CDR3 sequence (DNA): TGTGCCAGCAGCAGACGGACAGGGGTATCTGAAGCTTTCTTT. It translates to CASSRRTGVSEAFF.